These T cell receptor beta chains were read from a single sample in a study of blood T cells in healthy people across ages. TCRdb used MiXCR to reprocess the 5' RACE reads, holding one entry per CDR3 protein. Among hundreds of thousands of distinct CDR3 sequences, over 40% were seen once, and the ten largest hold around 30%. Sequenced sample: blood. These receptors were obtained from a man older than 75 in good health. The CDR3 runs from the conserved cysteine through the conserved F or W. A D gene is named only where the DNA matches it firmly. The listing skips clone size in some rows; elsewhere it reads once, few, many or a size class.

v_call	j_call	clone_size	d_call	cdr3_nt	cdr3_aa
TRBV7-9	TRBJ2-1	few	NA	TGTGCCAGCAGCTCCCGGAGGACGGAGGCTCGGGATGAGCAGTTCTTC	CASSSRRTEARDEQFF
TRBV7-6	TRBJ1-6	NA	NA	TGTGCCAGCAGCCCGACCGGGCCCTTTAATTCACCCCTCCACTTT	CASSPTGPFNSPLHF
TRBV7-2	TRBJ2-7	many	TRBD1	TGTGCCAGCAGCGCCCAGGGACAGGGGGCGTTTGAGCAGTACTTC	CASSAQGQGAFEQYF
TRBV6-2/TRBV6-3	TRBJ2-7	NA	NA	TGTGCCACCACCCCGGGACGGAGGCCCTACGAGCAGTACTTC	CATTPGRRPYEQYF
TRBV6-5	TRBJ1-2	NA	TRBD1	TGTGCCAGCAGTTACGCGACAGGGCGCTGTGGCTACACCTTC	CASSYATGRCGYTF
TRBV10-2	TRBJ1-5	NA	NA	TGCGCCAGCACGGGGCAAAACAATCAGCCCCAGCATTTT	CASTGQNNQPQHF
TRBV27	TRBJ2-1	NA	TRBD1	TGTGCCAGCAGTTTATTTACGGGACAGATCAATGAGCAGTTCTTC	CASSLFTGQINEQFF
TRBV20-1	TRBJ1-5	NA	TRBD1	TGCAGTGCTAGGGACAGGGCGAGGCAGCAGCCCCAGCATTTT	CSARDRARQQPQHF
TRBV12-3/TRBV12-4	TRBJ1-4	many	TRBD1	TGTGCCAGCAGTCCACCGGGACAGGGAAATGAAAAACTGTTTTTT	CASSPPGQGNEKLFF
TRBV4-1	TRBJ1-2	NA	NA	TGCGCCAGCAGCCAAGGTCCAGGGGTGAACTATGGCTACACCTTC	CASSQGPGVNYGYTF
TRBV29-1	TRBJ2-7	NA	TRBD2	TGCAGCGTTGAAAGACTAGCGGGAGGGCCTTCCTACGAGCAGTACTTC	CSVERLAGGPSYEQYF
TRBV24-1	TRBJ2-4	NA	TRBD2	TGTGCCACCAGTGATGGGGGGGAGCAGTACTTC	CATSDGGEQYF
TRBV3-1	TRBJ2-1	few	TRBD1	TGTGCCAGCAGCCGTGCAGGAACAGGGGGCATGAATGAGCAGTTCTTC	CASSRAGTGGMNEQFF
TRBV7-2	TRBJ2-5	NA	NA	TGTGCCAGCAGCTTAGATCAAGTTATTCGGCAAGAGACCCAGTACTTC	CASSLDQVIRQETQYF
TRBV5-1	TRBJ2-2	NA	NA	TGCGCCAGCAGCTTGGACTGGGGCGGCGGGGAGCTGTTTTTT	CASSLDWGGGELFF
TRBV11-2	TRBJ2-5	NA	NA	TGTGCCAGCAGCTTAGAGGGGCGGGGACATCAAGGGACCCAGTACTTC	CASSLEGRGHQGTQYF
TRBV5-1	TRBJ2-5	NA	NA	TGCGCCAGCAGCTCGCAGGGGTTGGTTGAGACCCCGTACTTC	CASSSQGLVETPYF
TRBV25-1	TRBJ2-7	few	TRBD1	TGTGCCAGCAGTGTACCGGGACAGGGTCAGTACGAGCAGTACTTC	CASSVPGQGQYEQYF
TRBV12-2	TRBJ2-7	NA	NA	TGTGCAAGTCGCGCCCGTAGGGCGGGAGGACCCTACGAGCAGTACTTC	CASRARRAGGPYEQYF
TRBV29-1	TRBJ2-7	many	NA	TGCAGCGTTGTCGGGAACTACGAGCAGTACTTC	CSVVGNYEQYF
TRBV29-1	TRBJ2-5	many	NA	TGCAGCGTTGAAGGCTTTGGAGAGACCCAGTACTTC	CSVEGFGETQYF
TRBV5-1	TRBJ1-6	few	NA	TGCGCCAGCAGCTTGGCCACTATTGGGGTCACGGATTCACCCCTCCACTTT	CASSLATIGVTDSPLHF
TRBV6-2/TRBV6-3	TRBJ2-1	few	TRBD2	TGTGCCAGCAGTTACGGTTCGGCGGGAGGCGGGTACAATGAGCAGTTCTTC	CASSYGSAGGGYNEQFF
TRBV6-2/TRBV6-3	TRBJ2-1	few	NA	TGTGCCAGCCTCGAGCGAGTCTCCTACAATGAGCAGTTCTTC	CASLERVSYNEQFF
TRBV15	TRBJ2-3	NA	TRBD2	TGTGCCACCAGCAGAGTACAAGCGGGGGGCACAGATACGCAGTATTTT	CATSRVQAGGTDTQYF
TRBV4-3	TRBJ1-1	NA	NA	TGCGCCAGCAGCCAAGATGTTTCGAGCCGGAACACTGAAGCTTTCTTT	CASSQDVSSRNTEAFF
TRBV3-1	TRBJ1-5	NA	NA	TGTGCCAGCAGCCAAGATTTGACGGAGAATCAGCCCCAGCATTTT	CASSQDLTENQPQHF
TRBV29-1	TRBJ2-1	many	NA	TGCAGCGTTGAAAGAACCGGCTATGAGCAGTTCTTC	CSVERTGYEQFF
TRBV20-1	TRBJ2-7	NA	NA	TGCAGTGCTAGTGGTGCTTACGGGGAGGTTTACGAGCAGTACTTC	CSASGAYGEVYEQYF
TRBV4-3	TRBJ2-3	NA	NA	TGCGCCAGCAGCCAAGATATGGATAGCACAGATACGCAGTATTTT	CASSQDMDSTDTQYF
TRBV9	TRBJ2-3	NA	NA	TGTGCCAGCAGCGTCGGAGGGGCAAGAGAGCAGTATTTT	CASSVGGAREQYF
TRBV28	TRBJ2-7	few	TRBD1	TGTGCCAGCACTAAATTAACCGACAGGGGTTGGGGCGAGCAGTACTTC	CASTKLTDRGWGEQYF
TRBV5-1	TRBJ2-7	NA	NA	TGCGCCACTCCAAACGTGACTCCTTACGAGCAGTACTTC	CATPNVTPYEQYF
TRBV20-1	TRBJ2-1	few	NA	TGCAGTGCTTCCCGAGGCAGCTCTTCCTACAATGAGCAGTTCTTC	CSASRGSSSYNEQFF
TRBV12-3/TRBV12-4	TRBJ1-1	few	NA	TGTGCCAGCAGTTGGACAGCCATGAACACTGAAGCTTTCTTT	CASSWTAMNTEAFF
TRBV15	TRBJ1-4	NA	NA	TGTGCCACCAGCAGAGAGTGGTGGGATGAAAAACTGTTTTTT	CATSREWWDEKLFF
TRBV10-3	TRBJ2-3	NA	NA	TGTGCCATCAGTCTCGGACAGAGCACAGATACGCAGTATTTT	CAISLGQSTDTQYF
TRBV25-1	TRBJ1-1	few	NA	TGTGCCAGCAGTGGCAGACAGCCGAACACTGAAGCTTTCTTT	CASSGRQPNTEAFF
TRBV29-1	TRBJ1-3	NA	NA	TGCAGCGTCGCCACAGGAATCTCTGGAAACACCATATATTTT	CSVATGISGNTIYF
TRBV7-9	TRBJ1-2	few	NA	TGTGCCAGCACCCCTAGAGATAACTATGGCTACACCTTC	CASTPRDNYGYTF
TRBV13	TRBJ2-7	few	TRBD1	TGTGCCAGCAGCCCGAATTACAGGGGTCGGTCCTACGAGCAGTACTTC	CASSPNYRGRSYEQYF
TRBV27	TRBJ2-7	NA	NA	TGTGCCAGCAGTTTACTTTTCAGCGGCCAACCGTACGAGCAGTACTTC	CASSLLFSGQPYEQYF
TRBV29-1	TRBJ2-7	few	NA	TGCAGCGTTGGGAGACGAGATAGCGAGCAGTACTTC	CSVGRRDSEQYF
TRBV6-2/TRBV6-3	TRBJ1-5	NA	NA	TGTGCCAGCAGCCCCAACAGGGAGCATCAGCCCCAGCATTTT	CASSPNREHQPQHF
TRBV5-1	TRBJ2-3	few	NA	TGCGCCAGCAGCCCCTCGGGAACCACAGATACGCAGTATTTT	CASSPSGTTDTQYF
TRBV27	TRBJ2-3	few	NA	TGTGCCAGCTTCACAGGGCAACACACAGATACGCAGTATTTT	CASFTGQHTDTQYF
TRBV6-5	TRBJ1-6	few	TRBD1	TGTGCCAGCACCCCTGGGACAGGGGGATCACCCCTCCACTTT	CASTPGTGGSPLHF
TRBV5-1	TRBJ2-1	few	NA	TGCGCCAGCAGCTTGGGGTCAGCAGGAATCAATGAGCAGTTCTTC	CASSLGSAGINEQFF
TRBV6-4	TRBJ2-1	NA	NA	TGTGCCAGCAGTGACTCGATCCGGGAACCCTACAATGAGCAGTTCTTC	CASSDSIREPYNEQFF
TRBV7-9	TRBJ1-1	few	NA	TGTGCCAGCAGCTCGGGCTGGGTCACTGAAGCTTTCTTT	CASSSGWVTEAFF
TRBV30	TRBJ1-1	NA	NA	TGTGCCTGGAGTGTACACACGAACACTGAAGCTTTCTTT	CAWSVHTNTEAFF